These 21 T cell receptor beta chains originate from one sample sequenced in a study of blood T cells in healthy people across ages. Alongside a J-beta primer mix, a sample-barcoded 5' primer served in a second PCR lasting roughly 6 to 11 cycles. In TCRdb, the 5' RACE reads were re-called with MiXCR into one record per CDR3 protein. The sample lists hundreds of thousands of distinct CDR3 sequences, nearly 25% occurring once. A further study also used this sample, focusing on T cells of mothers and their children.

Sequenced sample: blood. The receptor source for this set is a boy aged 5-17 years in good health.

The chain employs TRBV20-1 and TRBJ2-1, with 10 bases that match TRBD2. CDR3 length: 15 residues. The ends lost 2 bases at V and 3 bases at J; junction bases unmatched: 4. The germline gives CDR1 DFQATT, CDR2 SNEGSKA (reference sequence). CDR3 protein: CSARMLAGDYNEQFF. CDR3 bases: TGCAGTGCTAGAATGCTAGCGGGGGACTACAATGAGCAGTTCTTC.

This clonotype has only a few counts. This sequence joins TRBV20-1 and TRBJ2-6; D gene unclear. The V end was cut by 6 bases, the J end by 0 bases, with 9 bases between. This CDR3 has 14 residues. Germline V lookup: CDR1 DFQATT, CDR2 SNEGSKA (reference sequence). The CDR3 here is CSAAGSSGANVLTF. The CDR3 nucleotides are TGCAGTGCGGCAGGCTCCTCTGGGGCCAACGTCCTGACTTTC.

The table lists this clonotype with a few counts. A read error is likely, as this CDR3 ends without the conserved phenylalanine or tryptophan. This chain uses TRBV29-1 with TRBJ2-7; D is perhaps TRBD1 (5 bases). CDR3 length: 12 residues. Germline V gene lookup returns CDR1 SQVTM and CDR2 ANQGSEA. DNA for the CDR3: TGCAGTACAGGCACGAGTTTCTACGAGCAGTACCTC. Protein: CSTGTSFYEQYL.

A few counts support this clonotype. The V and J genes are TRBV7-2 and TRBJ2-3; D is undetermined. The germline gives CDR1 SGHTA, CDR2 FQGNSA. The germline V and J ends were trimmed by 0 bases and 6 bases, with 7 bases remaining between them. The CDR3 length is 13 residues. CDR3 sequence (DNA): TGTGCCAGCAGCTTAGCTTTCGGGGATACGCAGTATTTT. Amino acids: CASSLAFGDTQYF.

To note about this clonotype: One end of the junction does not line up with germline, which may come from a read error. This sequence joins TRBV2 and TRBJ2-7; D possibly corresponds to TRBD2 (5 bases). This CDR3 contains 13 residues. Germline CDR1 and CDR2: SNHLY and FYNNEI. The CDR3 loop is CAGRSGNNYEQYF. CDR3 sequence (DNA): TGTGCCGGCAGGTCCGGGAACAACTACGAGCAGTACTTC.

In its sample, this clonotype was seen many times. The rearrangement links TRBV6-2 or TRBV6-3 to TRBJ2-7; 9 nucleotides match TRBD2. Germline-derived CDR1 and CDR2 are MNHEY and SVGEGT. The CDR3 spans 15 residues. J gave up 0 bases and V 7 bases, and 7 bases lay outside the gene matches. CDR3 sequence: CASNPAGGGSYEQYF. Written as DNA, the CDR3 is TGTGCCAGCAATCCAGCGGGGGGCGGCTCCTACGAGCAGTACTTC.

This clonotype was detected only a few times. V usage is TRBV6-1 and J usage is TRBJ2-5; D tentatively fits TRBD1 or TRBD2 (5 bases each). V was trimmed by 3 bases and J by 5 bases, leaving 19 bases between them. This CDR3 region has 16 residues. The germline V gene encodes CDR1 MNHNS and CDR2 SASEGT. Written as DNA, the CDR3 is TGTGCCAGCAGTGAGTCCGGCACAGGACTGCGGGAGACCCAGTACTTC. It translates to CASSESGTGLRETQYF.

The genes are TRBV28 and TRBJ2-5; D is possibly TRBD2 (6 bases). With the DNA end fitting TRBJ2-7 better, the J assignment may be wrong. Per germline, CDR1 MDHEN and CDR2 SYDVKM. This CDR3 is built from 14 residues. The CDR3 protein is CASSLFRGTYEQYF. CDR3 in DNA: TGTGCCAGCAGTTTATTTCGGGGGACCTACGAGCAGTACTTC.

The rearrangement links TRBV12-3 or TRBV12-4 to TRBJ2-4; 11 nucleotides align to TRBD2. The CDR3 has 13 amino acids. Trimming removed 7 bases from V and 10 bases from J; junction bases left unmatched: 6. The CDR3 loop reads CASISGTSGIQYF. In DNA form, the CDR3 reads TGTGCCAGCATCTCCGGGACTAGCGGAATTCAGTACTTC.

Concerning this clonotype: The junction departs from germline at one end; a sequencing error may be responsible. V usage is TRBV7-9 and J usage is TRBJ2-5; 7 bases are shared with TRBD2. CDR3 size: 16 residues. CDR1 SEHNR and CDR2 FQNEAQ come from the germline V gene (reference sequence). The CDR3 reads CAGSLVSGGGDETQYF. CDR3 coding DNA: TGTGCCGGCAGCTTAGTTTCGGGCGGGGGTGATGAGACCCAGTACTTC. The full variable domain, with the rest looked up from reference TRBV7-9 and TRBJ2-5, is DTGVSQNPRHKITKRGQNVTFRCDPISEHNRLYWYRQTLGQGPEFLTYFQNEAQLEKSRLLSDRFSAERPKGSFSTLEIQRTEQGDSAMYLCAGSLVSGGGDETQYFGPGTRLLVL.

The rearrangement joins TRBV27 to TRBJ1-3; D gene uncertain. The germline CDR1 and CDR2 sequences are MNHEY and SMNVEV (reference sequence). The V end was cut by 7 bases, the J end by 0 bases, with 7 bases between. The CDR3 consists of 13 residues. The DNA for the CDR3 is TGTGCCAGCAAGGACGGCTCTGGAAACACCATATATTTT. Translating gives CASKDGSGNTIYF.

The chain employs TRBV7-2 and TRBJ2-1; D call uncertain. CDR3 length equals 16 residues. Germline-derived CDR1 and CDR2 are SGHTA and FQGNSA. V lost 0 bases and J 5 bases, leaving 14 bases between the germline ends. CDR3 protein: CASSLALLLENNEQFF. The CDR3 bases are TGTGCCAGCAGCTTAGCCCTGCTTCTAGAGAACAATGAGCAGTTCTTC.

The chain uses TRBV5-6 and TRBJ1-1, with a tentative D call TRBD1 (5 bases). The CDR3 totals 14 residues. With 0 bases removed from V and 4 bases from J, the gap between germline ends came to 10 bases. Germline V CDR1 and CDR2: SGHDT, YYEEEE. CDR3 nucleotide sequence: TGTGCCAGCAGCTTGGTGGGGGTCAGCACTGAAGCTTTCTTT. Translation: CASSLVGVSTEAFF.

This clonotype has at least ten counts. The chain recombines TRBV29-1 with TRBJ1-2; weak D call: TRBD1 (6 bases). This CDR3 is 12 amino acids long. The germline CDR1 and CDR2 sequences are SQVTM and ANQGSEA. The ends were cut back, 4 bases at V and 7 bases at J, with 13 bases in the middle. The CDR3 DNA sequence: TGCAGCGTTGTACGGGGGCGGAGTGGCTACACCTTC. Protein: CSVVRGRSGYTF.

The V gene is TRBV4-3, the J gene TRBJ1-5; D possibly corresponds to TRBD1 (5 bases). V was pared by 0 bases and J by 3 bases, with 12 bases between. Germline CDR1 is LGHNA and CDR2 is YSLEER. This CDR3 has 16 residues. Here the CDR3 DNA reads TGCGCCAGCAGCCAAGATGCGGGGGGGTACAATCAGCCCCAGCATTTT. Its protein product is CASSQDAGGYNQPQHF.

The chain joins TRBV28 to TRBJ2-7; 10 bases line up with TRBD1. The V gene's germline CDR1 is MDHEN and CDR2 SYDVKM. V shed 3 bases, J shed 5 bases, and the junction held 10 bases outside the gene matches. The CDR3 contains 16 residues. This chain's CDR3 is CASSFPEKDRGNEQYF. The CDR3 coding sequence is TGTGCCAGCAGTTTCCCCGAGAAGGACAGGGGGAACGAGCAGTACTTC.

This clonotype came up a few times. This chain uses TRBV6-5 with TRBJ1-4; D is possibly TRBD1 (5 bases). Germline V lookup: CDR1 MNHEY, CDR2 SVGAGI. V lost 2 bases and J 7 bases, leaving 14 bases between the germline ends. This CDR3 spans 15 amino acids. The CDR3 coding sequence is TGTGCCAGCAGTTACGATCCGGCGGGGGGTGAAAAACTGTTTTTT. It codes for CASSYDPAGGEKLFF.

The chain couples TRBV5-5 to TRBJ2-4; D is unresolved. V was shortened by 2 bases and J by 0 bases, with 6 bases between the two germline ends. Germline lookup yields CDR1 SGHKS and CDR2 YYEKEE (reference sequence). The CDR3 has 14 amino acids. For the CDR3, the DNA is TGTGCCAGCAGCTTAACCGTAGCCAAAAACATTCAGTACTTC. Translation: CASSLTVAKNIQYF. Combining the CDR3 with reference TRBV5-5 and TRBJ2-4 gives the whole variable domain DAGVTQSPTHLIKTRGQQVTLRCSPISGHKSVSWYQQVLGQGPQFIFQYYEKEERGRGNFPDRFSARQFPNYSSELNVNALLLGDSALYLCASSLTVAKNIQYFGAGTRLSVL.

This clonotype was counted between two and nine times. V is TRBV6-2 or TRBV6-3 and J is TRBJ2-3; 8 nucleotides match TRBD2. This CDR3 is built from 17 residues. Germline trimming cut 5 bases from V and 4 bases from J; bases unmatched to any gene: 14. From germline, CDR1 is MNHEY and CDR2 SVGEGT. CDR3 sequence: CASSDYSGAYPADTQYF. Written as DNA, the CDR3 is TGTGCCAGCAGTGACTATAGCGGGGCTTACCCCGCAGATACGCAGTATTTT.

The genes are TRBV28 and TRBJ1-5; D is ambiguous. This CDR3 is built from 17 residues. V was shortened by 7 bases and J by 0 bases, with 19 bases between the two germline ends. Germline-derived CDR1 and CDR2 are MDHEN and SYDVKM. The CDR3 DNA is TGTGCCAGCATCCAAACGGCCAACAGATATAGCAATCAGCCCCAGCATTTT. Translating gives CASIQTANRYSNQPQHF.

In this sample, this clonotype turned up a few times. J is TRBJ1-5 and V is TRBV20-1; TRBD1 might be the D (5 bases). The CDR3 length is 19 residues. Germline V gene lookup returns CDR1 DFQATT and CDR2 SNEGSKA (reference sequence). Trimming removed 0 bases from V and 4 bases from J, with 25 bases in between. The CDR3 coding sequence is TGCAGTGCTAGAGACGATGGGAGGGCGGGGGGATTAAGGAATCAGCCCCAGCATTTT. Amino acids: CSARDDGRAGGLRNQPQHF.